One and the same sample provided the 14 T cell receptor beta chains below, sequenced in a study of blood T cell repertoires in COVID-19. Only in-frame clones appear in the TCRdb table, and some are missing; sequencing was by immunoSEQ multiplex PCR. This sample has more than 400,000 clones, with about nine tenths found just once. Sequencing used PBMCs or T cells enriched from blood (not recorded which). Receptors originate from a man younger than 30 who had recovered from COVID-19.

The rearrangement links TRBV27 to TRBJ2-1, with 7 bases matching TRBD2. Trimming took 8 bases from V and 5 from J; bases not matched to a gene: 15. The CDR3 consists of 16 residues. The germline CDR1 and CDR2 sequences are MNHEY and SMNVEV (reference sequence). The CDR3 nucleotides read TGTGCCAGCCCACCCCGGAGTGGGAGGGTCCACAATGAGCAGTTCTTC. Translation: CASPPRSGRVHNEQFF.

The sample holds a few counts of this clone. V usage is TRBV5-4 and J usage is TRBJ2-5; no firm D call. The length of the CDR3 is 13 residues. The V end lost 4 bases, the J end lost 4 bases, and 11 bases lay between the germline ends. Germline CDR1 is SGHNT and CDR2 is YYREEE (reference sequence). This chain's CDR3 is CASSLLPGETQYF. The CDR3 bases are TGTGCCAGCAGCCTACTACCGGGAGAGACCCAGTACTTC. The complete variable domain, with remaining parts taken from reference TRBV5-4 and TRBJ2-5, reads ETGVTQSPTHLIKTRGQQVTLRCSSQSGHNTVSWYQQALGQGPQFIFQYYREEENGRGNFPPRFSGLQFPNYSSELNVNALELDDSALYLCASSLLPGETQYFGPGTRLLVL.

CDR3 in DNA: TGTGCCAGCCCGCCGTCAGGCAGCTCAACCAGGACTAATGAAAAACTGTTTTTT. Encoded protein: CASPPSGSSTRTNEKLFF. The chain employs TRBV3-1 (or the pseudogene TRBV3-2) and TRBJ1-4, with unresolved D. CDR1 LGHDT and CDR2 YNNKEL come from the germline V gene (reference sequence). Trimming removed 8 bases from V and 2 bases from J, with 24 bases in between. The CDR3 is made up of 18 amino acids.

The chain joins TRBV7-9 to TRBJ2-1; tentative D call: TRBD1 (5 bases). Germline V gives CDR1 SEHNR, CDR2 FQNEAQ (reference sequence). This CDR3 spans 16 amino acids. With 5 bases removed from V and 3 bases from J, the gap between germline ends came to 17 bases. CDR3 in DNA: TGTGCCAGCAGCCCTCTTGAGACAGAATTCTACAATGAGCAGTTCTTC. Protein sequence: CASSPLETEFYNEQFF.

The rearrangement joins TRBV2 to TRBJ2-1; TRBD2 aligns across 10 bases. This CDR3 is 16 amino acids long. V trimming: 2 bases; J trimming: 15 bases; junction bases outside the gene matches: 16. Germline values: CDR1 SNHLY, CDR2 FYNNEI. The CDR3 here is CASSENGLAGVRGLFF. The CDR3 nucleotides read TGTGCCAGCAGTGAAAATGGCCTAGCGGGAGTTCGAGGTCTGTTCTTC.

The J gene is TRBJ2-7, the V gene TRBV2; the match to TRBD1 covers 9 bases. This CDR3 comprises 13 residues. The germline V gene encodes CDR1 SNHLY and CDR2 FYNNEI. V lost 7 bases and J lost 3; bases outside the gene matches: 4. The CDR3 loop is CASIGTGFYEQYF. The CDR3 DNA reads TGTGCCAGCATTGGGACAGGGTTCTACGAGCAGTACTTC.

Concerning this clone itself: This sequence may be a read error, since a much larger clone differs from it by one base. The V call is TRBV2, the J call TRBJ1-2, with D hard to call. Trimming shortened V by 6 bases and J by 2 bases, and 4 bases separated the two germline ends. CDR1 is SNHLY and CDR2 is FYNNEI in the germline V gene. The CDR3 totals 11 residues. CDR3 coding DNA: TGTGCCAGCAGACAGAACTATGGCTACACCTTC. It is translated as CASRQNYGYTF.

This chain uses TRBV14 with TRBJ1-4; D not resolved. Trimming pared 6 bases from V and 8 bases from J, leaving 16 bases between. CDR1 is SGHDN and CDR2 is FVKESK in the germline V gene. The CDR3 is 14 amino acids. In DNA, the CDR3 is TGTGCCAGCAGACCCGCGGGAGCAGGCGAAAAACTGTTTTTT. Protein sequence: CASRPAGAGEKLFF.

This clone was seen a single time. The rearrangement links TRBV5-1 to TRBJ2-1; TRBD2 agrees at 8 bases. With V trimmed by 3 bases and J by 0 bases, 2 bases remained unmatched. Germline-derived CDR1 and CDR2 are SGHRS and YFSETQ. The CDR3 extends over 15 amino acids. The CDR3 here is CASSYAGGSYNEQFF. DNA for the CDR3: TGCGCCAGCAGCTATGCGGGGGGCTCCTACAATGAGCAGTTCTTC.

This chain links TRBV2 with TRBJ1-5; TRBD1 might be the D (6 bases). The CDR3 has 16 amino acids. Per germline, CDR1 SNHLY and CDR2 FYNNEI. V lost 6 bases, J lost 0 bases, and 15 bases lay in between. The CDR3 loop reads CASRSGQTFSNQPQHF. The CDR3 nucleotides read TGTGCCAGCAGGAGCGGACAGACGTTTAGCAATCAGCCCCAGCATTTT.

J is TRBJ2-7 and V is TRBV6-5; TRBD2 matches at 7 bases. Germline trimming cut 5 bases from V and 2 bases from J; bases unmatched to any gene: 9. Germline V gene data show CDR1 as MNHEY and CDR2 as SVGAGI. This CDR3 has 15 amino acids. CDR3 region: CASSRDWGGPYEQYF. CDR3 nucleotide sequence: TGTGCCAGCAGTCGAGATTGGGGGGGACCCTACGAGCAGTACTTC.

This sequence joins TRBV9 and TRBJ2-1; perhaps TRBD2 as D (6 bases). The CDR3 consists of 15 residues. The V and J ends lost 1 base and 9 bases respectively, with 17 bases between them. Germline values: CDR1 SGDLS, CDR2 YYNGEE. In nucleotides, the CDR3 is TGTGCCAGCAGCGTAATGACGGGGGTGGCCGGTGAGCAGTTCTTC. This translates into CASSVMTGVAGEQFF.

The chain links TRBV19 to TRBJ1-2, with D maybe TRBD1 (5 bases). Germline values: CDR1 LNHDA, CDR2 SQIVND (reference sequence). This CDR3 comprises 16 residues. Trimming left V 5 bases short and J 4 bases short, with 20 bases between. CDR3 in amino acids: CASSDPGRTWFYGYTF. The DNA for the CDR3 is TGTGCCAGTAGTGACCCCGGTAGGACATGGTTCTATGGCTACACCTTC.

The chain has TRBV7-8 and TRBJ2-1, with TRBD2 identical over 11 bases. V shed 5 bases, J shed 7 bases, and the junction held 10 bases outside the gene matches. Per the germline V gene, CDR1 is SGHVS and CDR2 is FQNEAQ. CDR3 length equals 16 residues. CDR3: CASSTHSGGGRNEQFF. CDR3 DNA sequence: TGTGCCAGCAGCACCCATAGCGGGGGGGGGAGAAATGAGCAGTTCTTC.